These 26 T cell receptor beta chains were sequenced from one sample in a study of T cells in localized non-small cell lung cancer. This table comes from immunoSEQ multiplex PCR, and its TCRdb copy is limited to in-frame clones, with some not included. The sample holds about 18,000 clones; around 86% are singletons and the top ten take 25%. The source was peripheral blood, collected before any cancer treatment. The receptor source for this set is a female donor over 55 with stage I lung adenocarcinoma.

The rearrangement uses TRBV19 and TRBJ2-1; no definite D call. Trimming removed 3 bases from V and 6 bases from J, with 3 bases in between. This CDR3 has 11 amino acids. Germline V CDR1 and CDR2: LNHDA, SQIVND (reference sequence). CDR3 coding DNA: TGTGCCAGTAGTATTGCCAATGAGCAGTTCTTC. It yields the protein CASSIANEQFF.

The rearrangement joins TRBV9 to TRBJ2-2; D is perhaps TRBD2 (6 bases). The germline CDR1 and CDR2 sequences are SGDLS and YYNGEE. CDR3 size: 14 residues. Trimming pared 4 bases from V and 7 bases from J, leaving 14 bases between. CDR3 loop: CASSPGVRGGELFF. Here the CDR3 DNA reads TGTGCCAGCAGCCCGGGGGTAAGGGGCGGGGAGCTGTTTTTT.

The gene calls are TRBV19 and TRBJ1-5; TRBD1 might be the D (5 bases). The CDR3 sequence is 14 residues long. The V and J ends lost 6 bases and 2 bases respectively, with 11 bases between them. CDR1 and CDR2 (germline): LNHDA, SQIVND (reference sequence). CDR3 nucleotides: TGTGCCAGTAGCCCTGTACAGGGCAATCAGCCCCAGCATTTT. Amino acids: CASSPVQGNQPQHF.

This clone was counted between two and nine times. The chain employs TRBV7-3 and TRBJ1-4; D uncertain. V was shortened by 5 bases and J by 12 bases, with 16 bases between the two germline ends. The CDR3 loop spans 13 amino acids. Germline V gene lookup returns CDR1 SGHTA and CDR2 FQGTGA. CDR3 nucleotides: TGTGCCAGCAGCCCCGAGGCGGGGAGCGAACTGTTTTTT. As protein: CASSPEAGSELFF.

This clone came up a few times. The rearrangement joins TRBV7-6 to TRBJ2-2; 9 bases align to TRBD2. Germline V lookup: CDR1 SGHVS, CDR2 FNYEAQ. The CDR3 runs to 17 residues. Losses at the gene ends were 5 bases for V and 3 bases for J; bases not matched to a gene: 10. CDR3 bases: TGTGCCAGCAGCCCCTCTCAAAGCGGGGGGTACACCGGGGAGCTGTTTTTT. The encoded protein is CASSPSQSGGYTGELFF.

The chain is built from TRBV7-8 and TRBJ1-1; D gene ambiguous. The ends were cut back, 0 bases at V and 0 bases at J, with 8 bases in the middle. The CDR3 runs to 15 residues. Germline CDR1 reads SGHVS; CDR2 reads FQNEAQ. The chain's CDR3 is CASSLAGGMNTEAFF. The CDR3, as DNA: TGTGCCAGCAGCTTAGCGGGCGGGATGAACACTGAAGCTTTCTTT.

CDR3 DNA sequence: TGCGCCAGCAGTGAGCATTCTGGGAACACTGAAGCTTTCTTT. Encoded protein: CASSEHSGNTEAFF. This chain links TRBV10-1 with TRBJ1-1, with D hard to call. Germline CDR1 reads WNHNN; CDR2 reads SYGVQD (reference sequence). With 2 bases removed from V and 1 base from J, the gap between germline ends came to 8 bases. The CDR3 runs 14 residues.

This clone was seen only a few times. The chain uses TRBV10-1 and TRBJ2-1; D may correspond to TRBD1 or TRBD2 (6 bases each). The germline V gene encodes CDR1 WNHNN and CDR2 SYGVQD (reference sequence). The V end lost 4 bases, the J end lost 2 bases, and 15 bases lay between the germline ends. The CDR3 length is 16 residues. CDR3: CASSASGGPTYNEQFF. The CDR3 DNA follows: TGCGCCAGCAGTGCGTCCGGGGGCCCGACCTACAATGAGCAGTTCTTC.

This clone was counted a few times. This sequence joins TRBV5-4 and TRBJ1-2; D remains unclear. Germline V gene lookup returns CDR1 SGHNT and CDR2 YYREEE (reference sequence). V lost 5 bases and J 2 bases, leaving 19 bases between the germline ends. There are 16 residues in the CDR3. This chain's CDR3 is CASRVEEQAYNYGYTF. The CDR3 nucleotides are TGTGCCAGCAGAGTGGAGGAGCAGGCATACAACTATGGCTACACCTTC.

The chain recombines TRBV19 with TRBJ2-2; TRBD1 might be the D (5 bases). The CDR3 contains 14 residues. Germline loops: CDR1 LNHDA, CDR2 SQIVND (reference sequence). With 4 bases removed from V and 4 bases from J, the gap between germline ends came to 10 bases. The CDR3, as DNA: TGTGCCAGTAGTAATCAGGGTCCCACCGGGGAGCTGTTTTTT. This translates into CASSNQGPTGELFF.

This clone was recorded a few times. This sequence joins TRBV7-9 and TRBJ2-5; 10 bases match TRBD2. The germline CDR1 and CDR2 sequences are SEHNR and FQNEAQ (reference sequence). The CDR3 loop spans 17 amino acids. Trimming took 3 bases from V and 5 from J; bases not matched to a gene: 12. The CDR3 spells CASSLSGLAEKKETQYF. The CDR3 nucleotides read TGTGCCAGCAGCTTGTCAGGACTAGCGGAGAAGAAGGAGACCCAGTACTTC.

The chain combines TRBV6-5 with TRBJ1-5, with no clear D. V was cut by 7 bases and J by 0 bases, with 10 bases left in between. The CDR3 has 14 residues. The germline gives CDR1 MNHEY, CDR2 SVGAGI. Here the CDR3 reads CASTAVYSNQPQHF. CDR3 bases: TGTGCCAGCACCGCGGTTTATAGCAATCAGCCCCAGCATTTT.

The chain uses TRBV18 and TRBJ2-1; D is unresolved. Looked up from germline, CDR1 is KGHSH and CDR2 is LQKENI. This CDR3 is built from 12 residues. With 2 bases removed from V and 14 bases from J, the gap between germline ends came to 13 bases. In nucleotides, the CDR3 is TGTGCCAGCTCACCAAACGCGTTTGCTGAGTTCTTC. It specifies CASSPNAFAEFF.

The CDR3 loop is CASTQGWGTEAFF. CDR3 nucleotides: TGTGCCAGCACCCAGGGTTGGGGCACTGAAGCTTTCTTT. V usage is TRBV7-9 and J usage is TRBJ1-1, with D possibly being TRBD1 (5 bases). The germline V gene has CDR1 SEHNR and CDR2 FQNEAQ (reference sequence). The V gene lost 7 bases and the J gene lost 4 bases, with 13 bases spanning the gap. CDR3 length: 13 residues. Full variable domain (rest looked up from reference TRBV7-9 and TRBJ1-1): DTGVSQNPRHKITKRGQNVTFRCDPISEHNRLYWYRQTLGQGPEFLTYFQNEAQLEKSRLLSDRFSAERPKGSFSTLEIQRTEQGDSAMYLCASTQGWGTEAFFGQGTRLTVV.

The rearrangement joins TRBV4-2 to TRBJ2-5; D is uncertain. This CDR3 spans 13 amino acids. V lost 3 bases, J lost 3 bases, and 8 bases lay in between. From germline, CDR1 is LGHNA and CDR2 YNFKEQ. The DNA of the CDR3 is TGTGCCAGCAGCCATCGGCCCGAAGAGACCCAGTACTTC. Its protein is CASSHRPEETQYF.

This sequence joins TRBV5-6 and TRBJ2-7, with 7 nucleotides matching TRBD1. Germline CDR1 and CDR2: SGHDT and YYEEEE. The CDR3 extends over 14 amino acids. V dropped 4 bases and J dropped 5; count of bases not matched to a gene: 9. DNA of the CDR3: TGTGCCAGCAGCCCCTTGGACAGGATGAACGAGCAGTACTTC. Translated: CASSPLDRMNEQYF.

Here the CDR3 DNA reads TGCGCCAGCAGCCAAGAGTCAGGGGCCAATGAGCAGTTCTTC. It is translated as CASSQESGANEQFF. V and J are TRBV4-1 and TRBJ2-1; TRBD1 is a possible D gene (6 bases). Trimming took off 0 bases at V and 6 bases at J, with 9 bases between the two ends. CDR1 is MGHRA and CDR2 is YSYEKL in the germline V gene. The CDR3 has 14 amino acids.

V gene TRBV4-3 combines with J gene TRBJ1-2; TRBD1 might be the D (5 bases). This CDR3 spans 14 amino acids. Germline values: CDR1 LGHNA, CDR2 YSLEER. V was pared by 3 bases and J by 8 bases, with 16 bases between. The CDR3 nucleotides are TGCGCCAGCAGCCAGGATACAGGCCAGAGGGGCTACACCTTC. Amino acid sequence: CASSQDTGQRGYTF.

The chain combines TRBV4-1 with TRBJ2-7, with D tentatively TRBD1 (6 bases). V lost 0 bases and J lost 2, with 8 bases in between. The CDR3 sequence is 14 residues long. The germline V gene encodes CDR1 MGHRA and CDR2 YSYEKL. DNA for the CDR3: TGCGCCAGCAGCCAAGAACAGGGTACCTACGAGCAGTACTTC. Encoded protein: CASSQEQGTYEQYF.

This chain links TRBV5-1 with TRBJ2-1, with D maybe TRBD1 (5 bases). The germline gives CDR1 SGHRS, CDR2 YFSETQ. This CDR3 spans 16 amino acids. V was trimmed by 4 bases and J by 6 bases, leaving 20 bases between them. The CDR3 nucleotides are TGCGCCAGCAGCCTCCCCAGACAGACCACGGTCAATGAGCAGTTCTTC. It encodes CASSLPRQTTVNEQFF.

This chain connects TRBV19 to TRBJ2-1; TRBD2 matches 9 bases. The ends lost 5 bases at V and 4 bases at J; junction bases unmatched: 6. CDR1 and CDR2 (germline): LNHDA, SQIVND (reference sequence). The CDR3 loop spans 15 amino acids. CDR3 coding DNA: TGTGCCAGTAGTGCTCGGCGGGGGGGGTACAATGAGCAGTTCTTC. Translating it yields CASSARRGGYNEQFF.

J is TRBJ1-1 and V is TRBV7-9; no firm D call. CDR3 size: 15 residues. The germline CDR1 and CDR2 sequences are SEHNR and FQNEAQ (reference sequence). Trimming left V 1 base short and J 0 bases short, with 9 bases between. CDR3 loop: CASSLEWILNTEAFF. The CDR3 region has the DNA TGTGCCAGCAGCTTAGAATGGATATTGAACACTGAAGCTTTCTTT.

The chain combines TRBV5-1 with TRBJ1-4; D remains unclear. Trimming took off 0 bases at V and 0 bases at J, with 9 bases between the two ends. From germline, CDR1 is SGHRS and CDR2 YFSETQ. CDR3 length: 16 amino acids. CDR3 protein: CASSLGLQTTNEKLFF. CDR3 nucleotides: TGCGCCAGCAGCTTGGGACTCCAGACAACTAATGAAAAACTGTTTTTT.

The rearrangement joins TRBV30 to TRBJ1-4; D remains ambiguous. V was cut by 1 base and J by 11 bases, with 20 bases left in between. This CDR3 comprises 15 residues. Germline V gene sequence: CDR1 GTSNPN, CDR2 SVGIG (reference sequence). Here the CDR3 reads CAWSGKGVGGLKLFF. The CDR3 DNA reads as TGTGCCTGGAGTGGGAAGGGAGTAGGAGGCCTGAAACTGTTTTTT. Full variable domain (missing parts from reference TRBV30 and TRBJ1-4): SQTIHQWPATLVQPVGSPLSLECTVEGTSNPNLYWYRQAAGRGLQLLFYSVGIGQISSEVPQNLSASRPQDRQFILSSKKLLLSDSGFYLCAWSGKGVGGLKLFFGSGTQLSVL.

V is TRBV6-5 and J is TRBJ1-5; TRBD1 might be the D (6 bases). This CDR3 spans 13 amino acids. Germline assignment: CDR1 MNHEY and CDR2 SVGAGI. Trimming left V 5 bases short and J 6 bases short, with 11 bases between. The CDR3 is CASSRQEGQPQHF. The DNA for the CDR3 is TGTGCCAGCAGTCGACAGGAAGGTCAGCCCCAGCATTTT.

The chain employs TRBV5-1 and TRBJ2-7; 7 bases agree with TRBD1. Trimming cost V 1 base and J 0 bases; bases outside gene matches: 1. CDR3 length: 14 residues. Germline V gene lookup returns CDR1 SGHRS and CDR2 YFSETQ. The CDR3 spells CASSLRTGSYEQYF. The CDR3 nucleotides read TGCGCCAGCAGCTTGAGGACAGGCTCCTACGAGCAGTACTTC.